This T cell receptor (beta chain) was captured by sequencing in a study of Tregs in tolerant kidney transplant recipients. Thawed PBMCs were FACS-sorted into unstimulated CD4+CD25+CD127- regulatory T cells, CD4+CD25- non-regulatory cells, CD4 and CD8 cells. With respect to this clone: Its antigen remains unknown. The junction differs from germline at one of its ends, possibly a read error.

Here immunoSEQ multiplex PCR was the method, and the copy in TCRdb shows in-frame clones only, minus some. The sample has 110,000 or so clones, around 91% seen once. From germline, CDR1 is MNHNY and CDR2 SVGAGI (reference sequence). The CDR3 consists of 11 residues. Study findings and constraints: Expanding Tregs on activated donor B cells appeared to best identify donor-specific TCRbeta clones. Findings come from small patient numbers and require larger validation.

Sequenced here: CD4+ T cells from blood, sampled before the transplant. V gene TRBV6-6 combines with J gene TRBJ1-2; D is unclear. The sequence came from a human donor who received a combined kidney and bone marrow transplant. DNA for the CDR3: TGTGCCAGCAGTTACGCGGAGTCCCTCCTCTTC. Amino acid sequence: CASSYAESLLF.